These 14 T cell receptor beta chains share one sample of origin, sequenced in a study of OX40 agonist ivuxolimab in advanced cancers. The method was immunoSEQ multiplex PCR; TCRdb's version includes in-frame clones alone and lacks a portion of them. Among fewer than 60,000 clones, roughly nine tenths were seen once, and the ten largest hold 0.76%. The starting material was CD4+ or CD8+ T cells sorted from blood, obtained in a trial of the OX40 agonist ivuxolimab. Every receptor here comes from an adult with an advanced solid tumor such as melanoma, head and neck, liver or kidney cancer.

This CDR3 reads CASGGAGDHQPQHF. The CDR3 region has the DNA TGTGCCAGCGGGGGGGCAGGGGACCATCAGCCCCAGCATTTT. This chain joins TRBV25-1 and TRBJ1-5; D might be TRBD1 (6 bases). V was clipped by 8 bases and J by 5 bases, with 16 bases between them. This CDR3 is 14 amino acids long. CDR1 is MGHDK, CDR2 SYGVNS, per germline.

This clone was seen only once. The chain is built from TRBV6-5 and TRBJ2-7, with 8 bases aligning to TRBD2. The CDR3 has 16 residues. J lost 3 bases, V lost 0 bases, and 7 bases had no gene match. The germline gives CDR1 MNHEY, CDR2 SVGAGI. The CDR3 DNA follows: TGTGCCAGCAGTTACTCTGCGGGGGGACCCCTCTACGAGCAGTACTTC. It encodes CASSYSAGGPLYEQYF.

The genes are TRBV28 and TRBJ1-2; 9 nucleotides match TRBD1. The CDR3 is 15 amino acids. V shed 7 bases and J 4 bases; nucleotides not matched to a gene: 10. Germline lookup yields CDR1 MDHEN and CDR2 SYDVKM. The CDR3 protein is CASNRGQGRGYGYTF. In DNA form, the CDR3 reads TGTGCCAGCAACCGGGGACAGGGCCGAGGCTATGGCTACACCTTC.

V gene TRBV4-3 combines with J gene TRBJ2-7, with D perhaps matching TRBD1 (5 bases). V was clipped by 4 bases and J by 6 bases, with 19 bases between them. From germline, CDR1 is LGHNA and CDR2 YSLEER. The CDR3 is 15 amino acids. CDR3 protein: CASSREVIGVGEQYF. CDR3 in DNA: TGCGCCAGCAGCCGAGAGGTGATAGGGGTGGGCGAGCAGTACTTC.

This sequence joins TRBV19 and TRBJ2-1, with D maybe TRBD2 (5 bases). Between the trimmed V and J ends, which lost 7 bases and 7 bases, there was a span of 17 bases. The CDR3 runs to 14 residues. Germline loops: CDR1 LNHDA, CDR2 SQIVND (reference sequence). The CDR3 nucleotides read TGTGCCAGTACCACCCTAGGAGCGGTTAATGAGCAGTTCTTC. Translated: CASTTLGAVNEQFF.

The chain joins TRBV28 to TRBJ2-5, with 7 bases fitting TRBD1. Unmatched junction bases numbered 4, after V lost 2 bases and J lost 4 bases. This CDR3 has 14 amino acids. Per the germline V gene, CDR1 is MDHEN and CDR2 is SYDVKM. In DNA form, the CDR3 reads TGTGCCAGCAGTTTAGAGGGGGCTGGAGAGACCCAGTACTTC. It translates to CASSLEGAGETQYF.

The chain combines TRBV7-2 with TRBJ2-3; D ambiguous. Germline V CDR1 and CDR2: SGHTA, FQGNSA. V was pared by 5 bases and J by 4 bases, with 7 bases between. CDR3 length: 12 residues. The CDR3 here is CASSPQADTQYF. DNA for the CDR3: TGTGCCAGCAGCCCCCAGGCAGATACGCAGTATTTT.

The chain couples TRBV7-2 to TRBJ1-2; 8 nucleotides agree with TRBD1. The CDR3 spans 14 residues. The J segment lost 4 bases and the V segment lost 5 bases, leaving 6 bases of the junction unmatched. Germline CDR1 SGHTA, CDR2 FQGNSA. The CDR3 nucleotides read TGTGCCAGCAGCCCCGGGACAGGATCCTATGGCTACACCTTC. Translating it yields CASSPGTGSYGYTF.

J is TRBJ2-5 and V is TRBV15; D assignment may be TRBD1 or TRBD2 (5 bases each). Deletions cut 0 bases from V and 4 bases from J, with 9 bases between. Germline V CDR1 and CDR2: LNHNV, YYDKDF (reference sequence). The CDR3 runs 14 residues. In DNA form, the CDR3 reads TGTGCCACCAGCAGAGATAGAGGGGCAGAGACCCAGTACTTC. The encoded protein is CATSRDRGAETQYF.

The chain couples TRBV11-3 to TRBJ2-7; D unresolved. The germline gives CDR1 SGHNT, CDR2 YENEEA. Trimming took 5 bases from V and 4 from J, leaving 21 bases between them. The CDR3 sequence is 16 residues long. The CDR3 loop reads CASSLRNCLKLYEQYF. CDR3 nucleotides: TGTGCCAGCAGCCTTAGGAACTGCTTAAAACTTTACGAGCAGTACTTC.

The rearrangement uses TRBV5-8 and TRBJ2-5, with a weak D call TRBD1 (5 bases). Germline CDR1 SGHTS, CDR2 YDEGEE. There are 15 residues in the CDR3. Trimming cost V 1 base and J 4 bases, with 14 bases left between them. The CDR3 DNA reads TGTGCCAGCAGCTTGTCAGGCAGGGTGACAGAGACCCAGTACTTC. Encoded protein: CASSLSGRVTETQYF.

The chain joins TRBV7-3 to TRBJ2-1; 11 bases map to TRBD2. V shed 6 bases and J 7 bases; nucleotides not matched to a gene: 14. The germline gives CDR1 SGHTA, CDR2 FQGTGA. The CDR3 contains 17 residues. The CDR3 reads CASSKTSGNKAGNEQFF. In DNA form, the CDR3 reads TGTGCCAGCAGTAAGACTAGCGGGAACAAGGCCGGTAATGAGCAGTTCTTC.

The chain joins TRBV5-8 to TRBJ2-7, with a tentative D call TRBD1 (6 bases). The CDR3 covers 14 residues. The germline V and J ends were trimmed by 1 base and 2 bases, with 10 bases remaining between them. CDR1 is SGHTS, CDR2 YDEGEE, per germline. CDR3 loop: CASSLLDSTYEQYF. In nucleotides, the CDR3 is TGTGCCAGCAGCTTGCTGGACAGTACCTACGAGCAGTACTTC.

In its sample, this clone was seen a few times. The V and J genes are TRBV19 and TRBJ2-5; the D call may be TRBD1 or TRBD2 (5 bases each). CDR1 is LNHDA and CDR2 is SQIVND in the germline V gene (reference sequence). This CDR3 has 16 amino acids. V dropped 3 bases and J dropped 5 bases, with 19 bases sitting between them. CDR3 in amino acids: CASSILARTPVETQYF. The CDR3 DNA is TGTGCCAGTAGTATCCTAGCCAGGACACCAGTCGAGACCCAGTACTTC. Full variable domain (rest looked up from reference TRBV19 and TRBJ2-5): DGGITQSPKYLFRKEGQNVTLSCEQNLNHDAMYWYRQDPGQGLRLIYYSQIVNDFQKGDIAEGYSVSREKKESFPLTVTSAQKNPTAFYLCASSILARTPVETQYFGPGTRLLVL.